This TCR beta chain was identified in a study of shared clonotypes between healthy human individuals. Regarding this clone: Its antigen is not identified.

In the CD4+ fraction, cells were divided into CD45RA+ naive and CD45RA-negative memory subsets. Findings of the study overall: When compared with the clonotypes that were shared by all four sorted-subset donors, the non-shared clonotypes turned out to have lower generation probabilities.

Germline V gene sequence: CDR1 SGHRS, CDR2 YFSETQ. V was pared by 0 bases and J by 5 bases, with 10 bases of the junction left unmatched. This CDR3 is 16 amino acids long. Profiled with immunoSEQ multiplex PCR; TCRdb holds only in-frame clones, not every one. The table shows hundreds of thousands of clones, with about 96% occurring only once. The chain links TRBV5-1 to TRBJ1-1; 7 nucleotides line up with TRBD1. The sequence derives from a woman aged 30 to 39 in good health. Sequencing input: naive CD4+ T cells sorted from blood. Subset reported: CD45RA+ positively selected. The CDR3: CASSLGSTGPGTEAFF. CDR3 in DNA: TGCGCCAGCAGCTTGGGGTCGACAGGGCCGGGGACTGAAGCTTTCTTT.